This T cell receptor beta chain was sequenced in a study of cytomegalovirus exposure and HLA in healthy donors. Overall study context: The same platform was used for the 110 or so validation repertoires and the approximately 670 first-cohort repertoires, a later analysis reported.

As for this clone: Its antigen is not identified.

The CDR3 extends over 15 amino acids. Germline V lookup: CDR1 SGHTA, CDR2 FQGNSA. Trimming cost V 4 bases and J 0 bases, with 13 bases left between them. Profiling relied on immunoSEQ multiplex PCR, and the TCRdb table lists in-frame clones only, not all of them. The sample yields under 250,000 clones, around 80% seen once. Study-level points and caveats: The TCR clusters that emerged in the first cohort tended, a later analysis found, to co-occur in the 120 or so validation repertoires. Researchers catalogued 160 or so TCR beta chains as cytomegalovirus-associated.

This clonotype originated in a woman in her 30s in good health and CMV-seronegative. What was sequenced was PBMCs. The rearrangement links TRBV7-2 to TRBJ2-7; D is perhaps TRBD1 (6 bases). The CDR3 protein is CASSSRDKHSYEQYF. CDR3 bases: TGTGCCAGCAGCTCCCGGGACAAACACTCCTACGAGCAGTACTTC.